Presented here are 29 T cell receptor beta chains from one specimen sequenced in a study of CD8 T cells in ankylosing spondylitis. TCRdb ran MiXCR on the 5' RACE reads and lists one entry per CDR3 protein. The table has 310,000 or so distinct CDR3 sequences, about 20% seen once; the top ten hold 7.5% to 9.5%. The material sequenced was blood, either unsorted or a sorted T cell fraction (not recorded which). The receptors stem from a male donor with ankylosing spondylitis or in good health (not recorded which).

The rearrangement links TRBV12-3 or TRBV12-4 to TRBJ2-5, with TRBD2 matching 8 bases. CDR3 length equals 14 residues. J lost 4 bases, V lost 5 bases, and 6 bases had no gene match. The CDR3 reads CASSRGGGPETQYF. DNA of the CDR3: TGTGCCAGCAGTCGGGGGGGCGGTCCAGAGACCCAGTACTTC.

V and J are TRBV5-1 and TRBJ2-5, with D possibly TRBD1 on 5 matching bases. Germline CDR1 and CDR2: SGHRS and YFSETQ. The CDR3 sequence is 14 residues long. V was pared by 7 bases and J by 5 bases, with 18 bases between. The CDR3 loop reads CASGWGPMTETQYF. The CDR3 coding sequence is TGCGCCAGCGGGTGGGGCCCCATGACGGAGACCCAGTACTTC.

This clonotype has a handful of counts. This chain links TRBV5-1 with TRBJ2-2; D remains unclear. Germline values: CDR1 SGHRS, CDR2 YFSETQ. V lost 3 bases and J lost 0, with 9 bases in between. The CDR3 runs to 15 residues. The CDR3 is CASSSRTANTGELFF. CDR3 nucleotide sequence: TGCGCCAGCAGCTCTAGGACGGCGAACACCGGGGAGCTGTTTTTT.

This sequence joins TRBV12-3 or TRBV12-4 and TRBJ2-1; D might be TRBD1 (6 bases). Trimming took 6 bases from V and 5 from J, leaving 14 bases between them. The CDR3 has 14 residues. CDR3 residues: CASRMRGIDNEQFF. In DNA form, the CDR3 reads TGTGCCAGCAGGATGAGGGGGATAGACAATGAGCAGTTCTTC.

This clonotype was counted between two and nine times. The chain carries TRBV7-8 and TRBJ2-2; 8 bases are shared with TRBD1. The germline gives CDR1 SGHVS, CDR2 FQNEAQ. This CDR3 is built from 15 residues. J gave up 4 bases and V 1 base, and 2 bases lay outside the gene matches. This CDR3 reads CASSLGQGSTGELFF. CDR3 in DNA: TGTGCCAGCAGCTTAGGACAGGGGTCCACCGGGGAGCTGTTTTTT.

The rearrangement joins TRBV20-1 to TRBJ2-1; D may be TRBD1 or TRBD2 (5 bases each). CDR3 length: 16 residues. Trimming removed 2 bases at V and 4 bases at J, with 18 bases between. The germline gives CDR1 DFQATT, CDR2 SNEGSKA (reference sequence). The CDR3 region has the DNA TGCAGTGCTAGATTGCCCCGGGACGGACGTTACAATGAGCAGTTCTTC. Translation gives CSARLPRDGRYNEQFF.

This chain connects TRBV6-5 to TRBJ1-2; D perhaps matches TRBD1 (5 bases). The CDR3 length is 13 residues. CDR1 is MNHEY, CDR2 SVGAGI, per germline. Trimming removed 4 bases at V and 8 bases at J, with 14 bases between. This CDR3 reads CASSLGLNQGYTF. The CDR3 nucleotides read TGTGCCAGCAGTTTGGGACTTAATCAAGGCTACACCTTC.

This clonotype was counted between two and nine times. The CDR3 DNA follows: TGCGCCAGCAGCATTGACAGGGGGCTGGGCAATGAGCAGTTCTTC. It yields the protein CASSIDRGLGNEQFF. The rearrangement links TRBV5-1 to TRBJ2-1, with 10 bases aligning to TRBD1. V was clipped by 4 bases and J by 6 bases; unmatched bases: 7. The CDR3 totals 15 residues. CDR1 is SGHRS and CDR2 is YFSETQ in the germline V gene.

Here the CDR3 reads CAIKTDTNNEQFF. The CDR3 nucleotides are TGTGCCATCAAAACAGACACCAACAATGAGCAGTTCTTC. The chain combines TRBV10-3 with TRBJ2-1; no reliable D call. V was cut by 7 bases and J by 5 bases, with 12 bases left in between. This CDR3 region has 13 residues. Germline V gives CDR1 ENHRY, CDR2 SYGVKD.

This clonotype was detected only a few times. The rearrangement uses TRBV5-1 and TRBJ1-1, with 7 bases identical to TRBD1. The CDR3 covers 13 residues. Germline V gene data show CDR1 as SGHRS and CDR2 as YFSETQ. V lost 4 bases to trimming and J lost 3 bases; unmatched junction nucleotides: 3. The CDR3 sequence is CASSGDSYTEAFF. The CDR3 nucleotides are TGCGCCAGCAGCGGGGACAGTTACACTGAAGCTTTCTTT.

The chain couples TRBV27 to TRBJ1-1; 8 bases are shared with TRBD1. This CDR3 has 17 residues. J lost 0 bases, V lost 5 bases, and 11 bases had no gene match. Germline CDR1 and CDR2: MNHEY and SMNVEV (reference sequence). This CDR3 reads CASSPSGGPLLNTEAFF. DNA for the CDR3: TGTGCCAGCAGTCCCTCAGGGGGCCCGTTGCTGAACACTGAAGCTTTCTTT.

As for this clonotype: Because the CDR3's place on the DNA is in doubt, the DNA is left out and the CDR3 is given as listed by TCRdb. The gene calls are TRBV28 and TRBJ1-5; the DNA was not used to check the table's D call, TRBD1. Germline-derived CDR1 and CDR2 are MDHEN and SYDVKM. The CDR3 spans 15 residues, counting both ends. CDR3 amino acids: CASRVSGPGNQPQHF.

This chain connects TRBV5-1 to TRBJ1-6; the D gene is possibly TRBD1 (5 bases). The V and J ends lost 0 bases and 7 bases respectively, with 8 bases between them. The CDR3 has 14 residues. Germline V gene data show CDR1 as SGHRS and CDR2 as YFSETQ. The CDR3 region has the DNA TGCGCCAGCAGCTTGGAGGGACCAAATTCACCCCTCCACTTT. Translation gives CASSLEGPNSPLHF.

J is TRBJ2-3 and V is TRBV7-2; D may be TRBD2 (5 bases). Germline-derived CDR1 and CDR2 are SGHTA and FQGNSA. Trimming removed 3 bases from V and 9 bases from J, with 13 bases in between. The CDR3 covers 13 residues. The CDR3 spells CASSLVLGKTQYF. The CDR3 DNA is TGTGCCAGCAGCTTGGTACTAGGGAAGACGCAGTATTTT.

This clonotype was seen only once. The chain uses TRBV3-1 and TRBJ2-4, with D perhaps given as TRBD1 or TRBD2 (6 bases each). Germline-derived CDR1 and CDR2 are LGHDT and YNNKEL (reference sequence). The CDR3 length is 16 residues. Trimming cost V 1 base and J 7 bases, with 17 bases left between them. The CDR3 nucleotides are TGTGCCAGCAGCCAAGCCCGACAGGCGGGAATCAACATTCAGTACTTC. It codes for CASSQARQAGINIQYF.

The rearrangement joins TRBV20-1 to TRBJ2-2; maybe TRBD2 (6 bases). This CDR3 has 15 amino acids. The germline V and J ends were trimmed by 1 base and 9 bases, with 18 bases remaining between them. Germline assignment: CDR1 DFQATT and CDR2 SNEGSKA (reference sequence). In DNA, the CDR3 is TGCAGTGCTAGAGCCCCGGGACTTGGGGAGAGGGAGCTGTTTTTT. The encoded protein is CSARAPGLGERELFF.

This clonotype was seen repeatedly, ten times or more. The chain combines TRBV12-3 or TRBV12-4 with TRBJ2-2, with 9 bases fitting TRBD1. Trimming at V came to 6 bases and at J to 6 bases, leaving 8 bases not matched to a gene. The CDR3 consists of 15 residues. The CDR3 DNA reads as TGTGCCAGCAGGGCTGGACAGGGGTTGTCCGGGGAGCTGTTTTTT. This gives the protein CASRAGQGLSGELFF.

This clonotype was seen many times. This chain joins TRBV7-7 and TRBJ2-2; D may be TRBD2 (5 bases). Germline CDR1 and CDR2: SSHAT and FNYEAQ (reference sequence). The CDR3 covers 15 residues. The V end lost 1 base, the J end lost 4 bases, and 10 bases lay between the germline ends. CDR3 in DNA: TGTGCCAGCAGCTTAGGATTTGAGGGCACCGGGGAGCTGTTTTTT. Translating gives CASSLGFEGTGELFF.

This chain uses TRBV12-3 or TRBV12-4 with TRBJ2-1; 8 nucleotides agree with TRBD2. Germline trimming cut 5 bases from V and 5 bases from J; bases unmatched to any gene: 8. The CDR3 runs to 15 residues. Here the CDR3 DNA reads TGTGCCAGCAGTACTACTTTTAGCGGGAACAATGAGCAGTTCTTC. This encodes CASSTTFSGNNEQFF.

The CDR3 protein is CASSSQWGQLNEKLFF. The CDR3 DNA is TGTGCCAGTTCTTCTCAGTGGGGACAGCTAAATGAAAAACTGTTTTTT. This sequence joins TRBV19 and TRBJ1-4; 7 bases match TRBD1. Looked up from germline, CDR1 is LNHDA and CDR2 is SQIVND (reference sequence). The CDR3 length is 16 residues. The trim removed 8 bases at V and 5 bases at J, leaving 14 bases unmatched.

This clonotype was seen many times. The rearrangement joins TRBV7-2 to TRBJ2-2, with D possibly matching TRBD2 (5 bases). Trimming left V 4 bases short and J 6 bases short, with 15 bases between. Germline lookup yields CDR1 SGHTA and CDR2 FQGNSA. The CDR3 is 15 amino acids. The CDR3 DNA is TGTGCCAGCAGCTCGATGTTAGCGACCTCCGGGGAGCTGTTTTTT. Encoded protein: CASSSMLATSGELFF.

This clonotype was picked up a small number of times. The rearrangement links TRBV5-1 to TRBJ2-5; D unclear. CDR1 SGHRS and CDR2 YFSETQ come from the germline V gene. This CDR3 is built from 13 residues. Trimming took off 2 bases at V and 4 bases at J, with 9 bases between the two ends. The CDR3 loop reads CASSLRVRETQYF. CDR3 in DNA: TGCGCCAGCAGCTTACGGGTTCGAGAGACCCAGTACTTC.

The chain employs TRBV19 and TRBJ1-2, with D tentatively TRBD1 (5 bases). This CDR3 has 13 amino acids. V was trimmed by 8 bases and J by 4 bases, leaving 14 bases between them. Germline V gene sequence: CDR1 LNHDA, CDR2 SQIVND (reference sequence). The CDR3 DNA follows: TGTGCCAGTCGTCCGGGGGGGAGCTATGGCTACACCTTC. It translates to CASRPGGSYGYTF. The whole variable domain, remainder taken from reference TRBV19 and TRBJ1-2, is DGGITQSPKYLFRKEGQNVTLSCEQNLNHDAMYWYRQDPGQGLRLIYYSQIVNDFQKGDIAEGYSVSREKKESFPLTVTSAQKNPTAFYLCASRPGGSYGYTFGSGTRLTVV.

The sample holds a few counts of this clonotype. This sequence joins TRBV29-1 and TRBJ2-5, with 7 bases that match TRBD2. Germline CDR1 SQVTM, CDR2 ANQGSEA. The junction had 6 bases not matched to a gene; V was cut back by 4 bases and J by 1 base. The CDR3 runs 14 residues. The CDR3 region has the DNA TGCAGCGTTGGGCGGGCTAGCGGCCAAGAGACCCAGTACTTC. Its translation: CSVGRASGQETQYF.

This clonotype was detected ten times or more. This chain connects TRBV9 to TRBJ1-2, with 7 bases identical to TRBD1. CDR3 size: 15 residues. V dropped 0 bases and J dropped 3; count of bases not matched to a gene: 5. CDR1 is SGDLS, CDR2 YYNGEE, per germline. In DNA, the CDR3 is TGTGCCAGCAGCGTAGGTCTAGGGACAGACTATGGCTACACCTTC. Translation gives CASSVGLGTDYGYTF.

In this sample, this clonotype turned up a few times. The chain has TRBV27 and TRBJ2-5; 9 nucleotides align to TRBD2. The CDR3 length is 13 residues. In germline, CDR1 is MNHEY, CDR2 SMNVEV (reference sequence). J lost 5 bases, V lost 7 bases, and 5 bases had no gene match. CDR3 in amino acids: CASKLSGSETQYF. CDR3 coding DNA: TGTGCCAGCAAACTTAGCGGGAGCGAGACCCAGTACTTC.

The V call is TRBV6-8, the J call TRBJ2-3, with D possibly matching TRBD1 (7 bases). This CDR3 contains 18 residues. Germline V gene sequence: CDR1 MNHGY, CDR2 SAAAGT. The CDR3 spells CTRSPGQVGLPHTDTQYF. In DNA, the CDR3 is TGTACCCGCAGTCCCGGACAGGTGGGACTTCCACACACAGATACGCAGTATTTT.

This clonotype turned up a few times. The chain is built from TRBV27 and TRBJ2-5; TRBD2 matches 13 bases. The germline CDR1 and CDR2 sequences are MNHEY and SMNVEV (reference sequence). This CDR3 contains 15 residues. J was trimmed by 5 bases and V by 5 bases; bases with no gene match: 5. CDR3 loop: CASSVGTSGKETQYF. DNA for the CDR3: TGTGCCAGCAGTGTAGGGACTAGCGGGAAGGAGACCCAGTACTTC.

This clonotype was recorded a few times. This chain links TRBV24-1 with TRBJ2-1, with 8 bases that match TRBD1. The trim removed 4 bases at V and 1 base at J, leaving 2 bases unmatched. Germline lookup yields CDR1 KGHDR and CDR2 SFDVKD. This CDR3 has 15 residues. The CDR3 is CATSDHRGSYNEQFF. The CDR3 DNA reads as TGTGCCACCAGTGACCACAGGGGGTCCTACAATGAGCAGTTCTTC.